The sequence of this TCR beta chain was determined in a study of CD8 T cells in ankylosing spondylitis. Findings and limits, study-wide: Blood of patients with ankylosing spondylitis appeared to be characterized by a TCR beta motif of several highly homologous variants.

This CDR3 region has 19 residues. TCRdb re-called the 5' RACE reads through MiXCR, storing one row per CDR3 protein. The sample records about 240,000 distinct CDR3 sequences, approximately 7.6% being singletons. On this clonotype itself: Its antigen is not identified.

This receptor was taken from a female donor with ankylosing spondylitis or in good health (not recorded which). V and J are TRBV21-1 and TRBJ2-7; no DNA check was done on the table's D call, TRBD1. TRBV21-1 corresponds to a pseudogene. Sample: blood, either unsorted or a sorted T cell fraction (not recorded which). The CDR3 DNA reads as TGTGCCAGCAGCCCCGCCCCTTGGGAGACTTGGAACCGGGGCTCCGAGCAGTACTTC. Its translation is CASSPAPWETWNRGSEQYF.